Listed below are T cell receptor beta chains from one sample, sequenced in a study of blood T cell repertoires in COVID-19. Sequencing used immunoSEQ multiplex PCR; TCRdb keeps in-frame clones, though not all of them. The sample holds roughly 38,000 clones, roughly 88% seen once. The sample consisted of peripheral blood. The receptors were gathered from an older man with acute or convalescent COVID-19. The CDR3 runs from the conserved cysteine through the conserved F or W. Fields, in order: CDR3 DNA, CDR3 protein, V gene, J gene, D gene, clone size. The D gene is left open where the match is weak. Clone size, where shown, is once, few, many, or a class for clones that have expanded.

DNA: TGTGCCACCAGCGGGCGGGGAGCTGGGGCCAACGTCCTGACTTTC; CDR3: CATSGRGAGANVLTF; V: TRBV15; J: TRBJ2-6; D: NA; size: NA
DNA: TGTGCCAGCAGTTACTCGAACGACAGGGGGCGCCTGGGGAACACTGAAGCTTTCTTT; CDR3: CASSYSNDRGRLGNTEAFF; V: TRBV6-2/TRBV6-3; J: TRBJ1-1; D: TRBD1; size: NA
DNA: TGCGCCAGCAGCTTCGGCGGGGGTCAGCCCCAGCATTTT; CDR3: CASSFGGGQPQHF; V: TRBV5-1; J: TRBJ1-5; D: NA; size: NA
DNA: TGCGCCACCCTCGGGAGGAATGAAAAACTGTTTTTT; CDR3: CATLGRNEKLFF; V: TRBV10-2; J: TRBJ1-4; D: NA; size: NA
DNA: TGTGCCAGCAGTGTCCTACAGGGGGCAAGATATGGCTACACCTTC; CDR3: CASSVLQGARYGYTF; V: TRBV6-2/TRBV6-3; J: TRBJ1-2; D: TRBD1; size: NA
DNA: TGTGCCAGCAGCCGGGACAGGGTATTTGGCTACACCTTC; CDR3: CASSRDRVFGYTF; V: TRBV3-1/TRBV3-2; J: TRBJ1-2; D: TRBD1; size: NA
DNA: TGTGCCAGCAGATTCTCGGGGGACGGCTACACCTTC; CDR3: CASRFSGDGYTF; V: TRBV5-8; J: TRBJ1-2; D: NA; size: once
DNA: TGCGCCAGCAGCCAAGATGTCAGGGCGGGGAACTATGGCTACACCTTC; CDR3: CASSQDVRAGNYGYTF; V: TRBV4-3; J: TRBJ1-2; D: NA; size: NA
DNA: TGTGCCAGTTCGGGCAGGGGCTACGAGCAGTACTTC; CDR3: CASSGRGYEQYF; V: TRBV19; J: TRBJ2-7; D: NA; size: once
DNA: TGCGCCAGCAGCTGGACACAGATAATAGGCGAGACCCAGTACTTC; CDR3: CASSWTQIIGETQYF; V: TRBV5-1; J: TRBJ2-5; D: NA; size: NA
DNA: TGTGCCAGCAGTTACGGGCGCAATCAGCCCCAGCATTTT; CDR3: CASSYGRNQPQHF; V: TRBV6-5; J: TRBJ1-5; D: NA; size: NA
DNA: TGTGCCAGCAGCCAAGATAGGAAACTAGCGGGGGGGCCAAGCTCCTACAATGAGCAGTTCTTC; CDR3: CASSQDRKLAGGPSSYNEQFF; V: TRBV4-2; J: TRBJ2-1; D: TRBD2; size: NA
DNA: TGTGCCAGCAGACTAACAGGGTCGGGTGGCTACACCTTC; CDR3: CASRLTGSGGYTF; V: TRBV6-5; J: TRBJ1-2; D: NA; size: NA
DNA: TGTGCCAGCAGCTTAGAAGACAGCCCCTACGAGCAGTACTTC; CDR3: CASSLEDSPYEQYF; V: TRBV7-8; J: TRBJ2-7; D: NA; size: once
DNA: TGTGCCAGCAGCCCCATCTTCGGCGGGGAGCTGTTTTTT; CDR3: CASSPIFGGELFF; V: TRBV7-2; J: TRBJ2-2; D: NA; size: once
DNA: TGTGCCAGCAGCCCCCGGGACACATTATTTGAAGCTTTCTTT; CDR3: CASSPRDTLFEAFF; V: TRBV14; J: TRBJ1-1; D: NA; size: NA
DNA: TGTGCCAGCACGAGCGGGGGCAATGAGCAGTTCTTC; CDR3: CASTSGGNEQFF; V: TRBV28; J: TRBJ2-1; D: TRBD2; size: NA
DNA: TGTGCCAGCAGCCAAGATCACTCCCCTGGCAATGAGCAGTTCTTC; CDR3: CASSQDHSPGNEQFF; V: TRBV3-1/TRBV3-2; J: TRBJ2-1; D: NA; size: NA
DNA: TGTGCCAGTAGGGCATACAGGGGGACTTCAGGCTACACCTTC; CDR3: CASRAYRGTSGYTF; V: TRBV19; J: TRBJ1-2; D: TRBD1; size: NA
DNA: TGCGCCAGCAGCTTGGAATGGGGCGGCTACGAGCAGTACTTC; CDR3: CASSLEWGGYEQYF; V: TRBV5-1; J: TRBJ2-7; D: NA; size: NA
DNA: TGTGCCAGTATCCGAACGGGAGGGCCGTCCTATGAGCAGTTCTTC; CDR3: CASIRTGGPSYEQFF; V: TRBV19; J: TRBJ2-1; D: TRBD2; size: NA
DNA: TGTGCCATCAGGCGAACTAGCGGGAGGGATACAGATACGCAGTATTTT; CDR3: CAIRRTSGRDTDTQYF; V: TRBV10-3; J: TRBJ2-3; D: TRBD2; size: NA
DNA: TGTGCCAGCAGCTTAGGGGCAGGGATTGAGCAGTTCTTC; CDR3: CASSLGAGIEQFF; V: TRBV7-9; J: TRBJ2-1; D: NA; size: once
DNA: TGTGCCAGCACCCAGGGACTACAGCCAGGGTTCTTC; CDR3: CASTQGLQPGFF; V: TRBV11-2; J: TRBJ2-1; D: TRBD2; size: NA
DNA: TGTGCCAGCAGCATACAGGGGGCAACTCCCCTCGTCTTC; CDR3: CASSIQGATPLVF; V: TRBV5-6; J: TRBJ2-1; D: TRBD1; size: NA
DNA: TGTGCCAGCAGTGAACCCCAGGGGCGCGATGCTTTCTTT; CDR3: CASSEPQGRDAFF; V: TRBV6-1; J: TRBJ1-1; D: NA; size: NA
DNA: TGTGCCAGCAGCGTAGACTCTAGCACAGATACGCAGTATTTT; CDR3: CASSVDSSTDTQYF; V: TRBV9; J: TRBJ2-3; D: NA; size: NA
DNA: TGTGCCAGCAGCCCCGCCACGGCGGGCAATCAGCCCCAGCATTTT; CDR3: CASSPATAGNQPQHF; V: TRBV6-2/TRBV6-3; J: TRBJ1-5; D: NA; size: NA
DNA: TGTGCTAGTGGTTTGGGCGTTAGGGGGGGCCGCTACAATGAGCAGTTCTTC; CDR3: CASGLGVRGGRYNEQFF; V: TRBV12-5; J: TRBJ2-1; D: NA; size: few
DNA: TGTGCCAGCAGCCAGGGAGACCCCACCATATACGAGCAGTACTTC; CDR3: CASSQGDPTIYEQYF; V: TRBV4-2; J: TRBJ2-7; D: NA; size: NA
DNA: TGCAGCGTTTTCGCAGAGGGGTTGTTCAGGGGTGACTACGGGCAGTACTTC; CDR3: CSVFAEGLFRGDYGQYF; V: TRBV29-1; J: TRBJ2-7; D: NA; size: once
DNA: TGTGCCAGCAGCCCTTATAATTCACCCCTCCACTTT; CDR3: CASSPYNSPLHF; V: TRBV7-2; J: TRBJ1-6; D: NA; size: NA
DNA: TGTGCCATCGGACTAGCGGGAGGTAATGAGCAGTTCTTC; CDR3: CAIGLAGGNEQFF; V: TRBV10-3; J: TRBJ2-1; D: TRBD2; size: NA
DNA: TGCGCCAGCAGCTCACAGGGAGGGGAGACCCAGTACTTC; CDR3: CASSSQGGETQYF; V: TRBV5-1; J: TRBJ2-5; D: NA; size: NA
DNA: TGTGCCAGCAGTCCTGGGGGGGGGAAAAATGAAAAACTGTTTTTT; CDR3: CASSPGGGKNEKLFF; V: TRBV11-2; J: TRBJ1-4; D: NA; size: few
DNA: TGTGCCAGCAGCCGGGACGGGAGCTCCTACGAGCAGTACTTC; CDR3: CASSRDGSSYEQYF; V: TRBV6-5; J: TRBJ2-7; D: NA; size: NA
DNA: TGTGCCAGCTCACCACGCAGGGAGGACTATGGCTACACCTTC; CDR3: CASSPRREDYGYTF; V: TRBV18; J: TRBJ1-2; D: NA; size: NA
DNA: TGTGCCAGCAGTGAACACACCATGGCAAACACCATATATTTT; CDR3: CASSEHTMANTIYF; V: TRBV25-1; J: TRBJ1-3; D: NA; size: NA
DNA: TGTGCCAGCAGCCAAGACAGGGGACAGCCCCAGCATTTT; CDR3: CASSQDRGQPQHF; V: TRBV3-1/TRBV3-2; J: TRBJ1-5; D: NA; size: NA
DNA: TGCGCCACCACCATTGGGACACCTAGCTCCTACGAGCAGTACTTC; CDR3: CATTIGTPSSYEQYF; V: TRBV5-1; J: TRBJ2-7; D: NA; size: NA
DNA: TGTGCCAGCAGCCGGACAGCGCTTTCTGGGGCCAACGTCCTGACTTTC; CDR3: CASSRTALSGANVLTF; V: TRBV7-3; J: TRBJ2-6; D: NA; size: NA
DNA: TGTGCCAGCAGCCCAGGACTAGCGGGAAGACGCTCCTACAATGAGCAGTTCTTC; CDR3: CASSPGLAGRRSYNEQFF; V: TRBV7-3; J: TRBJ2-1; D: TRBD2; size: NA
DNA: TGCGCCAGCAGAACGCCGGGACTAGCGGGAGGGCCGGGGCGCACAGATACGCAGTATTTT; CDR3: CASRTPGLAGGPGRTDTQYF; V: TRBV5-1; J: TRBJ2-3; D: TRBD2; size: NA
DNA: TGTGCCAGCAGTTCCCCTCCGGACAGCTCCTACGAGCAGTACTTC; CDR3: CASSSPPDSSYEQYF; V: TRBV28; J: TRBJ2-7; D: NA; size: once
DNA: TGTGCCAGCAGCTTACGACCGAAAGGGGGCGAGCAGTACTTC; CDR3: CASSLRPKGGEQYF; V: TRBV5-4; J: TRBJ2-7; D: NA; size: NA
DNA: TGTGCCAGCAGCTACTCGGCAGGGGGTTCCACTGAAGCTTTCTTT; CDR3: CASSYSAGGSTEAFF; V: TRBV9; J: TRBJ1-1; D: TRBD1; size: once
DNA: TGTGCCAGCAGCCCCCGGACAGGGAGGACTGAAGCTTTCTTT; CDR3: CASSPRTGRTEAFF; V: TRBV7-2; J: TRBJ1-1; D: TRBD1; size: NA
DNA: TGTGCCAGCAGCCCGCGGCAGTACGCAGGGGGCTACACCTTC; CDR3: CASSPRQYAGGYTF; V: TRBV5-6; J: TRBJ1-2; D: NA; size: few
DNA: TGTGCCAGCAGCCCCGAGGGAGGACGGGACACTGAAGCTTTCTTT; CDR3: CASSPEGGRDTEAFF; V: TRBV3-1/TRBV3-2; J: TRBJ1-1; D: NA; size: NA
DNA: TGTGCCAGCTCACCCAGGGACAGCCCTCCCTATGGCTACACCTTC; CDR3: CASSPRDSPPYGYTF; V: TRBV18; J: TRBJ1-2; D: TRBD1; size: NA
DNA: TGTGCCAGCAGTTTACGGTCAGGGCGAGGCTACACCTTC; CDR3: CASSLRSGRGYTF; V: TRBV27; J: TRBJ1-2; D: NA; size: NA
DNA: TGTGCCATCAGTGAGTCGAGCAGGGAGGATGGCTACACCTTC; CDR3: CAISESSREDGYTF; V: TRBV10-3; J: TRBJ1-2; D: NA; size: NA
DNA: TGTGCCAGCAGTGAGGAGGGTCCCCCCCTCCACTTT; CDR3: CASSEEGPPLHF; V: TRBV2; J: TRBJ1-6; D: NA; size: NA
DNA: TGTGCCAGCAGCTTTTTACAGGGGGCTACAGATACGCAGTATTTT; CDR3: CASSFLQGATDTQYF; V: TRBV5-8; J: TRBJ2-3; D: TRBD1; size: NA
DNA: TGTGCCAGCAGCGTAGGCGGGGGACAGGGGGCTGGGGACACTGAAGCTTTCTTT; CDR3: CASSVGGGQGAGDTEAFF; V: TRBV9; J: TRBJ1-1; D: TRBD1; size: NA
DNA: TGTGCCAGCAGAAGCCGGGACAGGGTACCCTACGAGCAGTACTTC; CDR3: CASRSRDRVPYEQYF; V: TRBV2; J: TRBJ2-7; D: TRBD1; size: NA
DNA: TGTGCCAGCAGCTTAAGGACAGGACTCGCAACTAATGAAAAACTGTTTTTT; CDR3: CASSLRTGLATNEKLFF; V: TRBV7-9; J: TRBJ1-4; D: TRBD1; size: few
DNA: TGTGCCAGCTCGTTCCCGGAGGTCAATGAGCAGTTCTTC; CDR3: CASSFPEVNEQFF; V: TRBV5-4; J: TRBJ2-1; D: NA; size: NA
DNA: TGTGCCAGCGTATCGACTAGTCGCTCCTACAATGAGCAGTTCTTC; CDR3: CASVSTSRSYNEQFF; V: TRBV28; J: TRBJ2-1; D: NA; size: NA
DNA: TGTGCCAGCAACCAGGGACAGTCGCGCGGCTACACCTTC; CDR3: CASNQGQSRGYTF; V: TRBV12-3/TRBV12-4; J: TRBJ1-2; D: TRBD1; size: NA